The source of this TCR beta chain is a study of OX40 agonist ivuxolimab in advanced cancers. Background on the study: Intravenous ivuxolimab at 0.01 to 10 mg/kg was given to patients every 2 weeks.

Produced via immunoSEQ multiplex PCR; TCRdb's table is partial and in-frame only. The table records just over 80,000 clones, around nine tenths of them present only once. The CDR3 runs 16 residues. Germline-derived CDR1 and CDR2 are LNHNV and YYDKDF (reference sequence). V lost 9 bases and J lost 2; bases outside the gene matches: 10. This clonotype originated in an adult with an advanced solid tumor such as melanoma, head and neck, liver or kidney cancer. This material consisted of CD4+ or CD8+ T cells sorted from blood, taken in a trial of the OX40 agonist ivuxolimab. This rearrangement joins TRBV15 to TRBJ2-5, with 12 bases matching TRBD2. CDR3 coding DNA: TGTGCCACTTCTGTTTCGACTAGCGGGGGACAAGAGACCCAGTACTTC. This sequence encodes CATSVSTSGGQETQYF.